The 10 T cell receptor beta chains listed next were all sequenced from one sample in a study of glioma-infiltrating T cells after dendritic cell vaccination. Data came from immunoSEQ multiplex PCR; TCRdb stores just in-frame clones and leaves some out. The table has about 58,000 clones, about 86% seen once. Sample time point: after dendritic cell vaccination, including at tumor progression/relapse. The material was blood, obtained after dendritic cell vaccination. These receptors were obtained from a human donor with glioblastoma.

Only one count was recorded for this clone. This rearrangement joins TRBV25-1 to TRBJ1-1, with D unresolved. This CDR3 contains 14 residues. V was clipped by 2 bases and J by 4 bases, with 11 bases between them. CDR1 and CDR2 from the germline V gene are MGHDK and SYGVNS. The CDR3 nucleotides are TGTGCCAGCAGTGAAGAGGAGGGTAGCACTGAAGCTTTCTTT. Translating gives CASSEEEGSTEAFF.

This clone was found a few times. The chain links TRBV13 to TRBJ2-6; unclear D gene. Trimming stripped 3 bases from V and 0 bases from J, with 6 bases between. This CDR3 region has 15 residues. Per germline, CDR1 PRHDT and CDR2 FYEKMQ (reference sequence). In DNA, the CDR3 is TGTGCCAGCAGCTTTTGGCTCTCTGGGGCCAACGTCCTGACTTTC. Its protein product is CASSFWLSGANVLTF.

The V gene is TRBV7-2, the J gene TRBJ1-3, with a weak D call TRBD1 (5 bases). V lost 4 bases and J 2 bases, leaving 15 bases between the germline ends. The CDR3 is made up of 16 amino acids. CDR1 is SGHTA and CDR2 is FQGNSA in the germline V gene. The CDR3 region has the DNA TGTGCCAGCAGCTCTGGGATACAGGCCACTGGAAACACCATATATTTT. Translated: CASSSGIQATGNTIYF.

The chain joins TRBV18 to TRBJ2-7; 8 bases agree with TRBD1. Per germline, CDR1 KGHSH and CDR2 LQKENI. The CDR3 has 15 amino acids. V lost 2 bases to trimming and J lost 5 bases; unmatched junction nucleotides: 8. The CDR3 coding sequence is TGTGCCAGCTCACCAGCAGGGGGCGCGTTCGACGAGCAGTACTTC. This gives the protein CASSPAGGAFDEQYF.

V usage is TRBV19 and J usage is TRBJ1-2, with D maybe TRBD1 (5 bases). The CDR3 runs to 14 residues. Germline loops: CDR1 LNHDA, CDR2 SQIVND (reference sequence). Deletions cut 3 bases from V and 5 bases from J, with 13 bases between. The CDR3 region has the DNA TGTGCCAGTAGTATTCAGGGCCCGGAATATGGCTACACCTTC. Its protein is CASSIQGPEYGYTF.

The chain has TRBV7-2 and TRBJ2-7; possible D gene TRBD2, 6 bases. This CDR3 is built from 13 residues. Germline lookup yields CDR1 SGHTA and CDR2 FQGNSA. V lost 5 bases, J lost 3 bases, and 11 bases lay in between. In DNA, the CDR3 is TGTGCCAGCAGCCGGGGGAGAGGCTACGAGCAGTACTTC. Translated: CASSRGRGYEQYF.

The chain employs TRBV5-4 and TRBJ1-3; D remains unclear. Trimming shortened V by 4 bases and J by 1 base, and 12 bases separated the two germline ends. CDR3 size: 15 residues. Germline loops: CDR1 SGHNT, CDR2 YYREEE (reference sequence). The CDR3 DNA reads TGTGCCAGCAGCCTAGACACTAGTTCTGGAAACACCATATATTTT. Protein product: CASSLDTSSGNTIYF. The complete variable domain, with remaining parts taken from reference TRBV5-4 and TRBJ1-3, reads ETGVTQSPTHLIKTRGQQVTLRCSSQSGHNTVSWYQQALGQGPQFIFQYYREEENGRGNFPPRFSGLQFPNYSSELNVNALELDDSALYLCASSLDTSSGNTIYFGEGSWLTVV.

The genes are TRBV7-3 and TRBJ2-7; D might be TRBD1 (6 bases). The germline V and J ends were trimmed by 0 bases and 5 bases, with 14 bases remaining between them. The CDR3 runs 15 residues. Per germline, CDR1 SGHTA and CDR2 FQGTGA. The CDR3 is CASSLTYDRKDEQYF. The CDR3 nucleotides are TGTGCCAGCAGCTTAACTTACGACAGGAAAGACGAGCAGTACTTC.

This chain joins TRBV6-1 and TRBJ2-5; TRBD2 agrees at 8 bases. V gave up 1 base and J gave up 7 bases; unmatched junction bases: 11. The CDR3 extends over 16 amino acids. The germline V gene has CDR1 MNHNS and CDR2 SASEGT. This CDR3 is CASSEGSFRGGGTQYF. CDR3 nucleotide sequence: TGTGCCAGCAGTGAAGGGAGCTTTCGGGGGGGCGGGACCCAGTACTTC.

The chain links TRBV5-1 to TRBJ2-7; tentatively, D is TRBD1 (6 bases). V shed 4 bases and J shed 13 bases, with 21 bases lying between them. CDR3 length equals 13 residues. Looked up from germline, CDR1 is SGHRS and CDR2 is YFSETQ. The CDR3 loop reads CASSGTGTRVAYF. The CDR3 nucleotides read TGCGCCAGCAGCGGGACCGGGACACGGGTGGCTTACTTC.